The rows below give T cell receptor beta chains drawn from one sample of a study of blood T cell repertoires in COVID-19. Produced via immunoSEQ multiplex PCR; TCRdb's table is partial and in-frame only. The table lists some 200,000 clones, roughly 82% of them singletons. The source material was PBMCs or T cells enriched from blood (not recorded which). All receptors come from a man in his forties or fifties who had recovered from COVID-19. The CDR3 runs from the conserved cysteine through the conserved F or W. D genes are given only for firm matches. Clone size is shown for a subset of rows, as once, few, many or a class of expanded clone.

>TRBV19|TRBJ2-7|TRBD1|.
TGTGCCAGTAGTCTTACGACAGGGATATCCTACGAGCAGTACTTC
CASSLTTGISYEQYF
>TRBV5-4|TRBJ1-4|TRBD1|once
TGTGCCAGCAGCTTGCTCTCAGGGGGCGGGAGTGAAAAACTGTTTTTT
CASSLLSGGGSEKLFF
>TRBV3-1/TRBV3-2|TRBJ1-2|TRBD1|.
TGTGCCAGCAGCCTCATACAGGGGGCTGGGGGTGGCTACACCTTC
CASSLIQGAGGGYTF
>TRBV19|TRBJ1-1|.|.
TGTGCCAGTATGGCAGGCTACGAATTTCGGATCACTGAAGCTTTCTTT
CASMAGYEFRITEAFF
>TRBV29-1|TRBJ1-1|TRBD1|.
TGCAGCGTTGAAGATTTGGGACAGTTATCGGCTTTCTTT
CSVEDLGQLSAFF
>TRBV27|TRBJ2-1|.|few
TGTGCCAGCAGTTTATGGGCAGGGGCAAGCTCCTACAATGAGCAGTTCTTC
CASSLWAGASSYNEQFF
>TRBV7-2|TRBJ1-6|TRBD1|few
TGTGCCAGCAGCATCGACAGGGGGAGGGCACCCCTCCACTTT
CASSIDRGRAPLHF
>TRBV5-4|TRBJ1-1|.|.
TGTGCCACCGGGAGAGTCGAAGCTTTCTTT
CATGRVEAFF
>TRBV7-2|TRBJ2-2|.|.
TGTGCCAGCAGCACAGCGAACACCGGGGAGCTGTTTTTT
CASSTANTGELFF
>TRBV9|TRBJ1-4|.|few
TGTGCCAGCAGCGTAGGACAGACGTCAACTAATGAAAAACTGTTTTTT
CASSVGQTSTNEKLFF
>TRBV12-3/TRBV12-4|TRBJ1-1|TRBD1|.
TGTGCCAGCAGTTTATGGGACAGCGGCGAGGCTTTCTTT
CASSLWDSGEAFF
>TRBV24-1|TRBJ2-1|TRBD2|.
TGTGCCACCAGTGATGCGACTAGCCCGGTTGAGGGGAATGAGCAGTTCTTC
CATSDATSPVEGNEQFF
>TRBV7-2|TRBJ2-5|TRBD2|.
TGTGCCAGCAGCTCCCACAGCGGGAGGCCCGGGGTGACCCAGTACTTC
CASSSHSGRPGVTQYF
>TRBV28|TRBJ1-5|TRBD1|.
TGTGCCAGCAGTTCCGACGGGACAGGGATTCGGCCCCAGCATTTT
CASSSDGTGIRPQHF
>TRBV24-1|TRBJ2-1|TRBD2|.
TGTGCCACCAGTGATTTGACTAGCGGGAGATACAATGAGCAGTTCTTC
CATSDLTSGRYNEQFF
>TRBV24-1|TRBJ2-5|TRBD2|.
TGTGCCACCAGTGATGGGCCAGCGGGAGTACGGGAGACCCAGTACTTC
CATSDGPAGVRETQYF
>TRBV6-2/TRBV6-3|TRBJ2-7|TRBD1|.
TGTGCCAGCAGTTACCACAACAGGGGCGAGCAGTACTTC
CASSYHNRGEQYF
>TRBV24-1|TRBJ2-1|TRBD2|.
TGTGCCACCAGTGATTCGAGCTTTCGACTAGCGGGAGGCAATGAGCAGTTCTTC
CATSDSSFRLAGGNEQFF
>TRBV12-3/TRBV12-4|TRBJ1-2|TRBD1|.
TGTGCCAGCAGTTTTAGGGACAGGGGGGGCTACACCTTC
CASSFRDRGGYTF
>TRBV4-3|TRBJ1-5|.|.
TGCGCCAGCAGCCAAGTGCGGGGAGGCCAGCCCCAGCATTTT
CASSQVRGGQPQHF
>TRBV20-1|TRBJ2-1|.|.
TGCAGTGCGTCGGGGGACAATGAGCAGTTCTTC
CSASGDNEQFF